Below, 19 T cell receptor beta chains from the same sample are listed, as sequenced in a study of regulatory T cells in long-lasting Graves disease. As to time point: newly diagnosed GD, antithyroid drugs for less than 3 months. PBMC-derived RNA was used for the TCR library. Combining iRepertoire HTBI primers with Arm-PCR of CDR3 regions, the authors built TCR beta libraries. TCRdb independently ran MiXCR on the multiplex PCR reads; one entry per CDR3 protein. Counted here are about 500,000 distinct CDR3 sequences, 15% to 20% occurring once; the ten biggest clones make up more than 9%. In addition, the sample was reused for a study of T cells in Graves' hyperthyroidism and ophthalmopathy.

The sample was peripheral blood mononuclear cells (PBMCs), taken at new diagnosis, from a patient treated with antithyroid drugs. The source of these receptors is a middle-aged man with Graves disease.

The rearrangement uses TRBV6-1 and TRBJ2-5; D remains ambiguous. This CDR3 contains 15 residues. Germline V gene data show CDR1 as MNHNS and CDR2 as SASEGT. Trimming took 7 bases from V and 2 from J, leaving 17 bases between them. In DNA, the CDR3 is TGTGCCAGCACTCCTTACACCGCCCTTCAAGAGACCCAGTACTTC. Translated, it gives CASTPYTALQETQYF.

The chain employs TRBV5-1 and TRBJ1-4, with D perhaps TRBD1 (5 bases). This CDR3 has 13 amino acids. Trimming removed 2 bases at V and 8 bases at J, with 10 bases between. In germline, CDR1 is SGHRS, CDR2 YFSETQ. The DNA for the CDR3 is TGCGCCAGCAGCTTCAGGGCCCGGGAAAAACTGTTTTTT. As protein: CASSFRAREKLFF.

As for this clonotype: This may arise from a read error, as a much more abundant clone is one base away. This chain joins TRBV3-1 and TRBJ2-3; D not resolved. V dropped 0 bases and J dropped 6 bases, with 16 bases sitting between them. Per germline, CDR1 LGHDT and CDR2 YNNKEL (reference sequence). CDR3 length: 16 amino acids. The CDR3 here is CASSQDPTMAVDTQYF. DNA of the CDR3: TGTGCCAGCAGCCAAGATCCCACAATGGCTGTTGATACGCAGTATTTT.

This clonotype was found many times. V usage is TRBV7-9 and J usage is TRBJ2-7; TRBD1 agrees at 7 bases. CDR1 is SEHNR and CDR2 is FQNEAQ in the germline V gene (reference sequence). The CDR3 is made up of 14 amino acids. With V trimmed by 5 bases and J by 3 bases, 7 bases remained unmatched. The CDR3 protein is CASSTEGTVYEQYF. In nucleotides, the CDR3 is TGTGCCAGCAGCACCGAAGGGACAGTCTACGAGCAGTACTTC.

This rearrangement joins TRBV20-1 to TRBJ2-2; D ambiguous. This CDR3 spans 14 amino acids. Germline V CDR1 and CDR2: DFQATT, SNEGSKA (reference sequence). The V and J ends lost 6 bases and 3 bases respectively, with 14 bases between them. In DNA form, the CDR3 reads TGCAGTGCGCATGATCAGCCGCACACCGGGGAGCTGTTTTTT. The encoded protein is CSAHDQPHTGELFF.

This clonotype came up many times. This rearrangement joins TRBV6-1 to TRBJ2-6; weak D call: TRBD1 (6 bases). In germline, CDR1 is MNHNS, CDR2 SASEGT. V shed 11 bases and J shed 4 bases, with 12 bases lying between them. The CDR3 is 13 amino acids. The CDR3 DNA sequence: TGTGCCGGGACACGGGCCGGGGCCAACGTCCTGACTTTC. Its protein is CAGTRAGANVLTF.

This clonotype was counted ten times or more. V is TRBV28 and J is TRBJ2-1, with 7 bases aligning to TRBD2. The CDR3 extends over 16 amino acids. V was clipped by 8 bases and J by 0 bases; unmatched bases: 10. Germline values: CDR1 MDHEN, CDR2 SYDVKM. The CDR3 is CASQRGSGLSYNEQFF. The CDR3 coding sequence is TGTGCCAGCCAGCGGGGTAGCGGGCTCTCCTACAATGAGCAGTTCTTC. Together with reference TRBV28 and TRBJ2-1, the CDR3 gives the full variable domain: DVKVTQSSRYLVKRTGEKVFLECVQDMDHENMFWYRQDPGLGLRLIYFSYDVKMKEKGDIPEGYSVSREKKERFSLILESASTNQTSMYLCASQRGSGLSYNEQFFGPGTRLTVL.

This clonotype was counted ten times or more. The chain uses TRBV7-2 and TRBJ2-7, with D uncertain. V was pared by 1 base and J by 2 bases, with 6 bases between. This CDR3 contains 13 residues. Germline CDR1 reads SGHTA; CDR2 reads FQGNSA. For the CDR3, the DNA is TGTGCCAGCAGCTTAGTGCGGACCTACGAGCAGTACTTC. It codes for CASSLVRTYEQYF.

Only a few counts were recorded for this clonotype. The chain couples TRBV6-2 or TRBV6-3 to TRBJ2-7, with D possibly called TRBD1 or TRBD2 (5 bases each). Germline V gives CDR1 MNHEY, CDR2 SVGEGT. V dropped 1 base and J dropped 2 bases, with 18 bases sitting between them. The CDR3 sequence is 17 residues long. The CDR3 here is CASSYLSGTPRPYEQYF. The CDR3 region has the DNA TGTGCCAGCAGTTACTTGTCCGGGACCCCCCGCCCCTACGAGCAGTACTTC.

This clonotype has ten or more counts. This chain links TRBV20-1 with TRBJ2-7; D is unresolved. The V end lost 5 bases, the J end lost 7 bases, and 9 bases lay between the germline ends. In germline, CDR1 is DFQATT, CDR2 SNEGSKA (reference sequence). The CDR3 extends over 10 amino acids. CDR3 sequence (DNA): TGCAGTGCTTCCTACCTGGAGCAGTACTTC. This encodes CSASYLEQYF.

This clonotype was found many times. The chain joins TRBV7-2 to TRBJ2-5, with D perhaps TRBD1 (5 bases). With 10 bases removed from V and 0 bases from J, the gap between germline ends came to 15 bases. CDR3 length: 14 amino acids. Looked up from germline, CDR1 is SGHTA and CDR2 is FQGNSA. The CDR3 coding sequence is TGTGCCACTAATGGGGCCGCGTACCAAGAGACCCAGTACTTC. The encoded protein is CATNGAAYQETQYF.

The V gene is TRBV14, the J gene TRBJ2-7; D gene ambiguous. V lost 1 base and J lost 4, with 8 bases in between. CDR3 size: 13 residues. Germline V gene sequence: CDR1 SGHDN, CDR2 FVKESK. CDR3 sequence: CASSQVRVYEQYF. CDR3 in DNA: TGTGCCAGCAGCCAAGTTCGCGTGTACGAGCAGTACTTC.

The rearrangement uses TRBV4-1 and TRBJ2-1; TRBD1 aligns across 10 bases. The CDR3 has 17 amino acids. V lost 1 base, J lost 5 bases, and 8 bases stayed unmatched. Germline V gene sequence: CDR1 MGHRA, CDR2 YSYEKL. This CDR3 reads CASSQVKPGQGHNEQFF. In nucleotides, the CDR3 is TGCGCCAGCAGCCAAGTAAAACCGGGACAGGGGCACAATGAGCAGTTCTTC.

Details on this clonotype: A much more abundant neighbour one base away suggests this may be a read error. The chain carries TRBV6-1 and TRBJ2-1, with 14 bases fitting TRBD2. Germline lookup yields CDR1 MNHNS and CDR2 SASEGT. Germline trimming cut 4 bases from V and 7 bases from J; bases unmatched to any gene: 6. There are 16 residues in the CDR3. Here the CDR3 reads CASSVGTSGSINEQFF. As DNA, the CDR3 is TGTGCCAGCAGTGTGGGGACTAGCGGGAGTATAAATGAGCAGTTCTTC.

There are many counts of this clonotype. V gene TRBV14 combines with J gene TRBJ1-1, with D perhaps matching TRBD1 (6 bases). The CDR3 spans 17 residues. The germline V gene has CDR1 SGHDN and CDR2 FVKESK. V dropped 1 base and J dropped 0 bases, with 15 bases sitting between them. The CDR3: CASSQGHRANMNTEAFF. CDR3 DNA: TGTGCCAGCAGCCAAGGTCACAGGGCTAACATGAACACTGAAGCTTTCTTT.

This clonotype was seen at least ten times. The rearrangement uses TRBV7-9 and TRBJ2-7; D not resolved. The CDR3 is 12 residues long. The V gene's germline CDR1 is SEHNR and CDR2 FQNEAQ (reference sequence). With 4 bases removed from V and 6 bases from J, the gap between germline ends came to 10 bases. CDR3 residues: CASSSYVPEQYF. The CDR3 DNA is TGTGCCAGCAGCTCGTACGTACCCGAGCAGTACTTC.

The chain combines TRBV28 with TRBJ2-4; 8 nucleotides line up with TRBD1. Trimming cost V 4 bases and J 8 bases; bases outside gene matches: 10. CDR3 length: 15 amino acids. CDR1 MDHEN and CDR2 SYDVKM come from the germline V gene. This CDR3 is CASSSGGQGGYIQYF. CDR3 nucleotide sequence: TGTGCCAGCAGTTCAGGCGGACAGGGCGGGTACATTCAGTACTTC.

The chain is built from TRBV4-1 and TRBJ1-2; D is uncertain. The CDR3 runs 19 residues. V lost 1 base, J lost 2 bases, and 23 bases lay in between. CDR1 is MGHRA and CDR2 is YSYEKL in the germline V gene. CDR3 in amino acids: CASSQVVLVAGARNYGYTF. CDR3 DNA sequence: TGCGCCAGCAGCCAAGTGGTATTAGTCGCCGGTGCCCGAAACTATGGCTACACCTTC.

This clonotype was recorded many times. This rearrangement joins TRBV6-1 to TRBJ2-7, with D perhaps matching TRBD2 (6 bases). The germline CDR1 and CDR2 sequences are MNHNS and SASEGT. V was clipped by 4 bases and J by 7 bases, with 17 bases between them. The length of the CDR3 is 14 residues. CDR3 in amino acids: CASSVGGGGVEQYF. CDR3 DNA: TGTGCCAGCAGTGTGGGGGGAGGTGGCGTGGAGCAGTACTTC.